The source of this TCR beta chain is a study of blood T cell repertoires in COVID-19. The CDR3 contains 14 residues. V was trimmed by 5 bases and J by 1 base, leaving 11 bases between them. Per the germline V gene, CDR1 is SEHNR and CDR2 is FQNEAQ (reference sequence). Method: immunoSEQ multiplex PCR; TCRdb's copy keeps in-frame clones and lacks some. The sample records 150,000 or so clones, roughly four fifths being singletons. V usage is TRBV7-9 and J usage is TRBJ1-1, with D uncertain. Sequenced input: peripheral blood. The receptor's source is a woman aged 55-70 years with COVID-19, enrolled during active disease. Written as DNA, the CDR3 is TGTGCCAGCAGCCGCGTGACTGGGAACACTGAAGCTTTCTTT. Translated: CASSRVTGNTEAFF.